The clone carrying this T cell receptor beta chain was detected ten times or more. Antigen: not known. Every sample had a minimum of 6.5 million PBMCs isolated. Per individual sample, total RNA of at least 6 micrograms was extracted. Primed by a sample-barcoded 5' primer and a J-beta primer mix, a second PCR proceeded for about 6 to 12 cycles. TCRdb re-derived calls from the 5' RACE reads in MiXCR, one entry per CDR3 protein. This table has approximately 800,000 distinct CDR3 sequences, 35% to 40% appearing once. The data originate from a study of blood T cells in healthy people across ages. Study-wide findings and caveats: Estimated diversity across one million T cells was deemed an underestimate.

The CDR3 is 17 amino acids. V trimming: 2 bases; J trimming: 2 bases; junction bases outside the gene matches: 11. Germline V gene lookup returns CDR1 SGHTA and CDR2 FQGNSA. The chain couples TRBV7-2 to TRBJ2-7, with TRBD2 matching 8 bases. Material: blood. The origin of this receptor is a man between 18 and 29 years old in good health. CDR3 nucleotides: TGTGCCAGCAGCTTACAGGCTAGCGGGTTGTCCGCCTACGAGCAGTACTTC. Amino acids: CASSLQASGLSAYEQYF.